The 18 T cell receptor beta chains below all came from one sample that was sequenced in a study of blood T cell repertoires in COVID-19. Sequencing used immunoSEQ multiplex PCR; TCRdb keeps in-frame clones, though not all of them. The repertoire holds 150,000 to 200,000 clones, with about 88% as singletons. The sequencing sample was made of peripheral blood. Source of these receptors: a man in his sixties with acute or convalescent COVID-19.

J is TRBJ1-5 and V is TRBV19; D gene unclear. With 5 bases removed from V and 4 bases from J, the gap between germline ends came to 15 bases. This CDR3 spans 15 amino acids. CDR1 and CDR2 from the germline V gene are LNHDA and SQIVND (reference sequence). The CDR3 DNA follows: TGTGCCAGTAGTCCCCCTGGAGGGATAAATCAGCCCCAGCATTTT. The encoded protein is CASSPPGGINQPQHF. The variable domain in full, with the rest retrieved from reference TRBV19 and TRBJ1-5, is DGGITQSPKYLFRKEGQNVTLSCEQNLNHDAMYWYRQDPGQGLRLIYYSQIVNDFQKGDIAEGYSVSREKKESFPLTVTSAQKNPTAFYLCASSPPGGINQPQHFGDGTRLSIL.

The count of this clone is one. V is TRBV5-4 and J is TRBJ1-2, with D unresolved. The V end was cut by 0 bases, the J end by 2 bases, with 11 bases between. Per the germline V gene, CDR1 is SGHNT and CDR2 is YYREEE (reference sequence). The CDR3 covers 15 residues. The CDR3 sequence: CASSLAGLSNYGYTF. CDR3 nucleotide sequence: TGTGCCAGCAGCTTGGCCGGACTCTCCAACTATGGCTACACCTTC.

The chain recombines TRBV10-3 with TRBJ1-5, with a possible D match to TRBD1 (6 bases). The V end was cut by 6 bases, the J end by 0 bases, with 6 bases between. The germline V gene encodes CDR1 ENHRY and CDR2 SYGVKD. This CDR3 region has 13 residues. CDR3 protein: CAIRDSSNQPQHF. The CDR3 nucleotides are TGTGCCATCAGGGACAGTAGCAATCAGCCCCAGCATTTT.

This clone has just a few counts. The rearrangement links TRBV30 to TRBJ1-1; possible D gene TRBD1, 6 bases. V gave up 4 bases and J gave up 2 bases, with 14 bases separating them. The CDR3 sequence is 14 residues long. The germline CDR1 and CDR2 sequences are GTSNPN and SVGIG (reference sequence). The CDR3 is CAWTPPRGNTEAFF. In nucleotides, the CDR3 is TGTGCCTGGACGCCCCCCAGGGGCAACACTGAAGCTTTCTTT.

The chain combines TRBV15 with TRBJ2-1, with 7 bases matching TRBD2. The germline V gene encodes CDR1 LNHNV and CDR2 YYDKDF (reference sequence). CDR3 length equals 17 residues. V lost 3 bases, J lost 0 bases, and 8 bases stayed unmatched. In DNA form, the CDR3 reads TGTGCCACCAGCAGGCCCACGGGGGGAAGCTCCTACAATGAGCAGTTCTTC. Encoded protein: CATSRPTGGSSYNEQFF. The full variable domain, rest sourced from reference TRBV15 and TRBJ2-1, is DAMVIQNPRYQVTQFGKPVTLSCSQTLNHNVMYWYQQKSSQAPKLLFHYYDKDFNNEADTPDNFQSRRPNTSFCFLDIRSPGLGDTAMYLCATSRPTGGSSYNEQFFGPGTRLTVL.

This clone came up once. The rearrangement uses TRBV19 and TRBJ1-2; the match to TRBD1 covers 9 bases. The J segment lost 6 bases and the V segment lost 5 bases, leaving 7 bases of the junction unmatched. The CDR3 covers 14 residues. In germline, CDR1 is LNHDA, CDR2 SQIVND (reference sequence). The CDR3 nucleotides are TGTGCCAGTAGTCCCCGGGACAGGGAGAATGGCTACACCTTC. Translating gives CASSPRDRENGYTF.

The DNA of the CDR3 is TGTGCCAGTAGTATTATCAGGTCAGGGGGAAGCAATGAGCAGTTCTTC. Its translation: CASSIIRSGGSNEQFF. V gene TRBV19 combines with J gene TRBJ2-1, with 7 bases aligning to TRBD1. The CDR3 totals 16 residues. Germline values: CDR1 LNHDA, CDR2 SQIVND (reference sequence). V shed 3 bases, J shed 6 bases, and the junction held 11 bases outside the gene matches.

The chain combines TRBV18 with TRBJ2-3, with D possibly being TRBD2 (6 bases). Germline-derived CDR1 and CDR2 are KGHSH and LQKENI. This CDR3 comprises 15 residues. Trimming cost V 5 bases and J 2 bases, with 14 bases left between them. CDR3 nucleotides: TGTGCCAGCTCAACCTTCGGAGGGCTCACAGATACGCAGTATTTT. Amino acid sequence: CASSTFGGLTDTQYF.

The chain joins TRBV24-1 to TRBJ2-1; tentatively, D is TRBD1 (6 bases). The CDR3 contains 13 residues. V shed 9 bases and J shed 5 bases, with 13 bases lying between them. The germline V gene has CDR1 KGHDR and CDR2 SFDVKD. The CDR3 nucleotides are TGTGCCACCGACTCCGGGACAAACAATGAGCAGTTCTTC. Its translation is CATDSGTNNEQFF.

The chain recombines TRBV9 with TRBJ1-1; D is perhaps TRBD1 (6 bases). This CDR3 region has 14 residues. V was pared by 2 bases and J by 4 bases, with 12 bases between. Germline CDR1 is SGDLS and CDR2 is YYNGEE. The CDR3 DNA reads as TGTGCCAGCAGCGTCGTGGAAGGGGGCACTGAAGCTTTCTTT. This gives the protein CASSVVEGGTEAFF.

V usage is TRBV30 and J usage is TRBJ1-3, with 8 bases fitting TRBD1. The V segment lost 2 bases and the J segment 3 bases; nucleotides outside the gene matches: 9. Germline lookup yields CDR1 GTSNPN and CDR2 SVGIG (reference sequence). This CDR3 has 16 residues. The DNA for the CDR3 is TGTGCCTGGAGTTTCCTACTGACAGGGGTTGGAAACACCATATATTTT. This encodes CAWSFLLTGVGNTIYF.

This chain uses TRBV2 with TRBJ2-7, with 12 bases fitting TRBD1. Trimming took 5 bases from V and 5 from J; bases not matched to a gene: 7. The CDR3 covers 15 residues. Looked up from germline, CDR1 is SNHLY and CDR2 is FYNNEI. CDR3 in amino acids: CASSSGTGGFNEQYV. The CDR3 bases are TGTGCCAGCAGTTCCGGGACAGGGGGCTTCAACGAGCAGTACGTC.

This chain uses TRBV2 with TRBJ1-5, with D tentatively TRBD1 (6 bases). Germline V gene data show CDR1 as SNHLY and CDR2 as FYNNEI. V lost 6 bases and J 4 bases, leaving 10 bases between the germline ends. The CDR3 loop spans 13 amino acids. In nucleotides, the CDR3 is TGTGCCAGCAGCCCGGACAGAAATCAGCCCCAGCATTTT. Translated: CASSPDRNQPQHF.

The CDR3 sequence: CASNQRKTGELFF. In nucleotides, the CDR3 is TGTGCCAGCAATCAGCGGAAAACCGGGGAGCTGTTTTTT. The chain carries TRBV7-2 and TRBJ2-2; a weak D match, TRBD2 (5 bases). This CDR3 is 13 amino acids long. Germline V lookup: CDR1 SGHTA, CDR2 FQGNSA. V was clipped by 7 bases and J by 5 bases, with 11 bases between them.

Many counts were recorded for this clone. The chain couples TRBV6-4 to TRBJ2-7, with 7 bases lining up with TRBD2. With V trimmed by 3 bases and J by 4 bases, 9 bases remained unmatched. The CDR3 spans 15 residues. Germline CDR1 reads MRHNA; CDR2 reads SNTAGT. In DNA, the CDR3 is TGTGCCAGCAGTGAAGGGACGGGGGACTATTACGAGCAGTACTTC. Amino acid sequence: CASSEGTGDYYEQYF.

This clone was detected only a few times. The V and J genes are TRBV11-2 and TRBJ2-2, with 7 bases aligning to TRBD1. The V gene's germline CDR1 is SGHAT and CDR2 FQNNGV. Germline trimming cut 3 bases from V and 4 bases from J; bases unmatched to any gene: 5. The CDR3 spans 15 residues. CDR3 region: CASSFETGSTGELFF. For the CDR3, the DNA is TGTGCCAGCAGCTTCGAGACAGGGAGCACCGGGGAGCTGTTTTTT.

A remark on this clone: This sample includes further DNA sequences coding for the same CDR3. The chain joins TRBV6-1 to TRBJ2-5; 9 nucleotides match TRBD2. CDR1 MNHNS and CDR2 SASEGT come from the germline V gene. The CDR3 contains 15 residues. The trim removed 1 base at V and 5 bases at J, leaving 5 bases unmatched. The CDR3, as DNA: TGTGCCAGCAGTGAAGGGGGACTAGCCAGGGAGACCCAGTACTTC. It yields the protein CASSEGGLARETQYF.

The rearrangement joins TRBV6-5 to TRBJ1-2, with 8 bases that match TRBD1. The CDR3 has 14 amino acids. Germline CDR1 MNHEY, CDR2 SVGAGI. The ends lost 6 bases at V and 8 bases at J; junction bases unmatched: 11. CDR3: CASRPHTGGHGYTF. The CDR3 DNA is TGTGCCAGCAGGCCTCATACAGGGGGTCACGGCTACACCTTC.